The 9 T cell receptor beta chains presented below share a single source sample, sequenced in a study of beta chain features in type 1 diabetes. As every portion of the isolated RNA was reverse transcribed, the sequencing read expressed TCRB transcripts. Clones were read by immunoSEQ multiplex PCR, and TCRdb kept only the in-frame ones, dropping some. The sample yields 120,000 to 150,000 clones, approximately 52% seen once. The source material was Tregs from blood. These receptors all come from a man aged 18 to 30 in good health.

The chain recombines TRBV5-4 with TRBJ2-7; 8 nucleotides align to TRBD2. Unmatched junction bases numbered 4, after V lost 5 bases and J lost 3 bases. From germline, CDR1 is SGHNT and CDR2 YYREEE (reference sequence). The CDR3 sequence is 13 residues long. The CDR3 sequence: CASRDSGNYEQYF. The CDR3 region has the DNA TGTGCCAGCAGAGATAGCGGGAACTACGAGCAGTACTTC.

This clone showed up just a few times. This rearrangement joins TRBV7-3 to TRBJ2-2; D is uncertain. The CDR3 is 13 residues long. Deletions cut 5 bases from V and 4 bases from J, with 8 bases between. Per the germline V gene, CDR1 is SGHTA and CDR2 is FQGTGA. Here the CDR3 DNA reads TGTGCCAGCAGCGTTAGAGTCACCGGGGAGCTGTTTTTT. Protein sequence: CASSVRVTGELFF.

The rearrangement uses TRBV5-1 and TRBJ2-3, with TRBD2 matching 12 bases. Trimming cost V 3 bases and J 0 bases; bases outside gene matches: 5. This CDR3 is 17 amino acids long. The germline CDR1 and CDR2 sequences are SGHRS and YFSETQ. CDR3 protein: CASSSKLAGGSTDTQYF. For the CDR3, the DNA is TGCGCCAGCAGCTCAAAGCTAGCGGGAGGGAGCACAGATACGCAGTATTTT.

This chain joins TRBV18 and TRBJ2-5; 7 bases are a match to TRBD2. Germline V gene sequence: CDR1 KGHSH, CDR2 LQKENI. This CDR3 comprises 16 residues. Unmatched junction bases numbered 6, after V lost 0 bases and J lost 2 bases. CDR3 amino acids: CASSPPWGGEQETQYF. The DNA of the CDR3 is TGTGCCAGCTCACCACCTTGGGGAGGGGAACAAGAGACCCAGTACTTC.

The rearrangement uses TRBV7-3 and TRBJ2-3; 9 bases are shared with TRBD2. This CDR3 region has 17 residues. The V gene end was trimmed by 0 bases and the J gene end by 7 bases; junction bases not matched to a gene: 11. Germline V gene data show CDR1 as SGHTA and CDR2 as FQGTGA. CDR3 region: CASSLTPRTSERNTQYF. Here the CDR3 DNA reads TGTGCCAGCAGCTTAACCCCCCGGACTAGCGAGAGAAATACGCAGTATTTT.

This clone occurred a few times. The J gene is TRBJ2-4, the V gene TRBV9, with D maybe TRBD2 (7 bases). There are 15 residues in the CDR3. With 3 bases removed from V and 4 bases from J, the gap between germline ends came to 14 bases. Per the germline V gene, CDR1 is SGDLS and CDR2 is YYNGEE. CDR3 protein: CASSEGGAGKNIQYF. The CDR3 DNA is TGTGCCAGCAGCGAGGGGGGAGCGGGAAAAAACATTCAGTACTTC.

The chain couples TRBV7-2 to TRBJ2-7, with TRBD1 matching over 10 bases. The CDR3 sequence is 12 residues long. Germline V gene data show CDR1 as SGHTA and CDR2 as FQGNSA. V dropped 7 bases and J dropped 4; count of bases not matched to a gene: 1. Written as DNA, the CDR3 is TGTGCCAGCAAGGGACAGGGGTACGAGCAGTACTTC. The encoded protein is CASKGQGYEQYF.

The V call is TRBV25-1, the J call TRBJ1-1, with 7 bases that match TRBD1. V lost 3 bases, J lost 7 bases, and 8 bases stayed unmatched. Germline-derived CDR1 and CDR2 are MGHDK and SYGVNS. CDR3 size: 14 residues. The CDR3 DNA is TGTGCCAGCAGTGAGACAGGGAATTGGGGTGAAGCTTTCTTT. Translation gives CASSETGNWGEAFF.

This clone was counted once. The chain uses TRBV10-3 and TRBJ2-7, with 8 bases matching TRBD1. V trimming: 11 bases; J trimming: 1 base; junction bases outside the gene matches: 10. Germline V gene data show CDR1 as ENHRY and CDR2 as SYGVKD. CDR3 size: 14 residues. CDR3 protein: CAVRGQGLSYEQYF. The DNA of the CDR3 is TGTGCCGTACGCGGACAGGGCTTGTCCTACGAGCAGTACTTC.